This entry describes one TCR beta chain. What this receptor recognizes is not known. The sample holds no much larger clone one base away, and base qualities are not on file. This entry belongs to a study of T cell changes during pregnancy in multiple sclerosis (dated by TCRdb to about 2019). For the study in its entirety: In women with multiple sclerosis, the researchers looked at how the T cell repertoire shifted as pregnancy progressed.

Including the terminal cysteine and phenylalanine, the CDR3 comprises 14 residues. The entry retains the CDR3 DNA only, 42 bases that are in frame from base 1. Library generation was performed with the immunoSEQ multiplex PCR assay. Entries here come from immuneACCESS through TCRdb and include only in-frame sequences with V and J called. Some clones fail to appear in such tables; in the studies checked, an unresolved V gene covers under half of the shortfall, and the cause of the remainder is unknown. Within this sample are tens of thousands of clones, with about 88% of them counted one time only. Together, the top ten hold 0.44% of the sample.

The receptor chain draws on TRBV21-1 and TRBJ1-1. TRBV21-1 counts as a pseudogene. The sequenced sample was CD4+ T cells from peripheral blood mononuclear cells, obtained in the second trimester of pregnancy. The clonotype originates from a female donor in good health, enrolled as a control in a pregnancy study. At the DNA level, the sequence is TGTGCCAGCAGAGGGACGGGAGGTCCCACTGAAGCTTTCTTT. Its product reads: CASRGTGGPTEAFF.